This note documents a single T cell receptor (beta chain) sequence. It lacks a known antigen. Base qualities were left out, and no much larger clone turns up one base away. This sample stems from a study of tumor-infiltrating lymphocytes in primary liver carcinoma (dated by TCRdb to the late 2010s). At the level of the whole study: Between late 2015 and 2016, a handful of patients in China with histopathologically diagnosed primary liver carcinoma had surgical resection. Of the five patients (three men and two women, aged 30 to 69 years), four had hepatocellular carcinoma and one had combined HCC and intrahepatic cholangiocarcinoma. The five patients had tumors staged T1-T3 N0M0, with maximum diameters ranging from roughly 4.2 to 11 cm. A total of some 35 specimens from 5 patients went through TCRbeta repertoire sequencing, namely 25 tumor regions, 5 adjacent noncancerous liver tissues and 5 peripheral blood samples. Each sample produced about 3.65 to 7.5 million productive TCRbeta reads, and read depth showed no significant difference between tissue types. Repertoires from technical replicates were highly reproducible, with mean shared-clone rates near 0.89 and correlation coefficients above 0.95. The study combined TCRbeta repertoire sequencing, expression microarrays and whole-exome sequencing across five regions of each liver tumor, with adjacent normal tissue and blood. The full study reports these points: Comparison of CD4+ and CD8+ T cell repertoires was precluded by the use of bulk unsorted samples. The top 250 clones accounted for a significantly greater share of the repertoire in tumors than in blood (p = 0.039). Because sequencing covered only the TCR beta chain and unpaired alpha chains were not captured, true repertoire diversity is likely underestimated. With just four to six patients in the study, the authors point out that the findings should be validated in a larger study. Repertoire overlap was found to be higher between tumor regions (mean approximately 35%) than between tumor-adjacent (roughly 17%) or tumor-blood (about 15%) pairs, consistent with antigen-driven expansion.

TCRbeta-specific cDNA was reverse-transcribed from around 0.45 ug total RNA using a constant-region primer and ProtoScript II reverse transcriptase. Three nested multiplex PCR rounds, following a slightly modified ARM-PCR procedure, were used to build the TCRbeta libraries. The first two PCR rounds used multiplex TRBV1-TRBV30 forward primers with a Cbeta reverse primer, each for about 9 cycles. Sample barcodes and Illumina adapters were added in a final 25-cycle PCR using Deep VentR polymerase. Amplicons of 200-500 bp were gel-purified with a QIAquick gel extraction kit before sequencing. The TCRbeta amplicons were sequenced with 250-bp paired-end reads on an Illumina HiSeq 2500. The original methods were these. To recover full CDR3 sequences, reads were quality-trimmed using Trimmomatic v0.33 and paired reads were then merged using FLASH v1.2.11. V, D and J germline segments were assigned to the rearranged TCRbeta sequences using MiGEC v1.2.1b. Clonotype statistics and Shannon-Wiener diversity indices were computed with VDJtools v1.0.0. To cut down on sampling bias, every analysis after diversity analysis relied on just the 250 most abundant clonotypes from each sample. Using fastp trimming at Q25 and MiXCR clonotype assembly, TCRdb reanalyzed the public sequencing data and kept in-frame beta chains. Rows merge per CDR3 protein into single entries with the most common DNA and genes. The V and J calls come from TCRdb's annotation, not from the publication. The sample has 310,000 or so distinct CDR3 sequences on record, roughly 61% of them singletons. About 6% of the sample rests with the top ten.

TRIzol reagent was used to extract blood RNA from unsorted whole blood, while the DNeasy Blood & Tissue kit provided the germline DNA. At the time of sampling, the patients had chronic HBV infection and had not received any treatment. Before surgery, about 4 milliliters of peripheral blood were drawn into K2EDTA tubes. The trim is 5 bases for V and 8 bases for J, with a gap of 16 bases between the germline ends. CDR3 length: 14 amino acids, cysteine to phenylalanine. Of the read, only the CDR3 DNA is kept; its 42 bases are in frame from base 1. The germline V gene (reference sequence) gives CDR1 as SGHAT and CDR2 as FQDESV.

This TCR was recovered from a man aged 40-55 years with primary liver carcinoma and hepatitis B virus infection. The specimen was peripheral blood. Recombination joined TRBV11-1 with TRBJ2-1; perhaps TRBD1 is the D gene, with 5 bases matching. The DNA reads as follows: TGTGCCAGCAGCCGAAGCTGGGGCCGGGATGAGCAGTTCTTC. It codes for CASSRSWGRDEQFF.